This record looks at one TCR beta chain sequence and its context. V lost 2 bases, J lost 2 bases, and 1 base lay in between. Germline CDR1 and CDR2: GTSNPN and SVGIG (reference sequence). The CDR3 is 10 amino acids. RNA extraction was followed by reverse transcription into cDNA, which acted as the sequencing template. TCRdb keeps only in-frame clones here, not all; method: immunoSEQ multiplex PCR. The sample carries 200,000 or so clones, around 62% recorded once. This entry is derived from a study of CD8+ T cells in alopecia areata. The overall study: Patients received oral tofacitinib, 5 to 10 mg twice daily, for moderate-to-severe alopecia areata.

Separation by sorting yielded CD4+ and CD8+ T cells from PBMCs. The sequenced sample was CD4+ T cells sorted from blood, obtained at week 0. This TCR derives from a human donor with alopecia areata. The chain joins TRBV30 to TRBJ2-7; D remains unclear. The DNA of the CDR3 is TGTGCCTGGAGTACCTACGAGCAGTACTTC. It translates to CAWSTYEQYF.